The TCR beta chain under discussion was sequenced for a study of cytomegalovirus exposure and HLA in healthy donors (dated by TCRdb to the late 2010s). The study in broad terms: According to an earlier analysis of 587 of the donors, 150 million to 200 million T cells yielded roughly 100 million unique TCR beta sequences and about 300 Gb of sequence data. Roughly 300 gigabases of sequencing data and tens of millions of unique TCR sequences were included in an early release covering about 600 HLA-typed donors. Of the 300 to 500 genotyped donors, roughly 76% were placed in the genetic ancestry cluster associated with self-reported Caucasian donors. The study aimed to test whether signatures of past pathogen exposure could be identified by cataloging public T cell receptors. The T cell repertoires of some 700 subjects were profiled by immunosequencing and related to cytomegalovirus serostatus. Along with the 666-subject first cohort, a separate validation cohort of around 110 different subjects was used. To predict cytomegalovirus infection status, the study combined high-throughput TCR immunosequencing, statistical association of individual TCRs with disease status, and machine learning. A later analysis re-analyzed previously published TCR beta repertoires from hundreds of donors and added high-resolution HLA genotyping to study TCR occurrence patterns. Rather than drawing on any new phenotypic data, the later analysis identified candidate immune exposures from TCR beta sequences and the way those sequences occurred across donors. An earlier analysis of 587 of the donors used high-throughput TCR beta sequencing to judge whether each TCR beta V gene segment behaved as functional or pseudogenic. Donor age, sex, ethnicity and CMV serostatus were collected together with the repertoire data. A later genetic analysis used genome-wide SNP genotypes for about 60% of the roughly 670 donors, treating that subset as a discovery cohort. All discovery cohort repertoires had been generated on a single sequencing platform. HLA typing included class I and class II loci at four-digit resolution. The number of donors typed differed by locus, with 629-630 for A, B, C, DRB1 and DQB1, over 500 for DQA1, some 570 for DPA1, and approximately 470 for DPB1. About five DR-DQ haplotypes were handled as single units for association and clustering, since linkage in the cohort was strong. Among about 390 genotyped donors of the cohort, an average of approximately 240,000 unique TCR beta nucleotide sequences were sequenced per donor, roughly a sixth of them non-productive. On the study overall, not on this receptor specifically: The earlier analysis of approximately 590 of the donors excluded about 16 rarely observed V segments, including chromosome 9 orphons, because counts were too low. The cohort was sequenced for TCR beta chains only, and without alpha or paired-chain data the features that could be detected were limited. In vitro tests confirmed that three of the cytomegalovirus-associated TCR beta chains recognize cytomegalovirus antigens. The presence/absence analyses assumed that sequencing depth was roughly uniform across donors, and that assumption may not be true. Assigning TCR associations to individual alleles was difficult when HLA alleles, especially DR and DQ, strongly co-occurred. Specific HLA alleles were associated with roughly 16,000 TCR beta sequences at a false discovery rate of 0.05 in a later analysis. Most CMV-associated TCR beta chains appeared to be HLA-restricted in a later analysis, and the HLA associations seemed to be driven largely by CMV exposure. The 87-base-pair reads could not distinguish some IMGT-functional V segments, including TRBV6-2 and TRBV6-3, so those segments were excluded. In a later analysis, several top co-occurrence clusters were reported to appear linked to parvovirus B19, influenza, CMV and Epstein-Barr virus. A cluster of highly shared sequence variants was judged likely to represent a technical artifact of the sequencing pipeline. A later genetic analysis reported fewer N-insertions in productive TCRs among donors in an Asian-associated ancestry cluster than the roughly 700-donor mean. In an earlier analysis of some 500 of the donors, most TCR beta V segments appeared in productive rearrangements about 90% or about 30% of the time, broadly matching IMGT annotations. Correlated functional status among segregating V segments might be attributable to linkage disequilibrium, but an unknown experimental factor could not be ruled out. Because some donors lacked HLA typing at each locus, the association tests relied only on the typed subset. The classifier was reported to diagnose cytomegalovirus status with high specificity and sensitivity in both the original and validation cohorts. The authors suggested that the approach could potentially be generalized to other disease states and immunological phenotypes. While some public TCRs were present in many individuals, most TCR sequences turned up only very rarely across donors. A further reported finding was that TCR beta sequences accurately predicted the HLA-A and HLA-B alleles for most subjects in the first cohort. In a later genetic analysis, a missense DCLRE1C variant was associated with V-gene and J-gene trimming of TCR beta chains, and the association was replicated in an independent cohort. According to a later analysis, TCR association rates differed among HLA loci, with DRB1 alleles showing the most associated TCRs and HLA-C alleles showing the fewest. CMV serostatus was the only immune exposure information available for the cohort. Compared with equally common non-associated chains, HLA-associated TCR beta chains in a later analysis were more clonally expanded and had lower generation probabilities. The study listed approximately 150 TCR beta chains as associated with cytomegalovirus.

Per the germline V gene, SNHLY is the CDR1 and FYNNEI is the CDR2. Between the V and J ends, shortened by 1 base and 6 bases respectively, the junction contains 12 bases. The cysteine opens and the phenylalanine closes a CDR3 of 14 amino acids. The sequence is cut down to CDR3 DNA, 42 bases in frame from base 1. The cohort was made up of 650 to 700 healthy bone marrow donors. At the time of sampling, all cohort members were nominally healthy, though unrecorded immune exposures were likely present. The donor was CMV seronegative and was included in the group of hundreds of seronegative cohort members. A peripheral blood sample was collected from each donor, and TCR beta sequencing was performed on peripheral blood mononuclear cells. Genomic DNA extraction from the blood cell samples was performed with the Qiagen DNeasy Blood Extraction Kit. In regard to this clone: It lacks a known antigen. No clone much larger than this one lies a single base away; base qualities are absent.

Preparation of the library involved the immunoSEQ multiplex PCR assay. For the multiplex PCR, a mixture combining 60 forward primers for TCR Vbeta segments and 13 reverse primers for TCR Jbeta segments was used. The CDR3 region of rearranged TCR beta genes was amplified from genomic DNA with a multiplex PCR assay. The Illumina HiSeq System was used to sequence the amplified TCR beta libraries as 87-base-pair reads. Per the original workflow: In a later analysis, around 80 million unique TCR beta chains were counted across the 690 or so repertoires, and approximately 9.9 million of these chains were shared by at least two donors. Raw reads were error-corrected and collapsed into unique sequences by a nearest-neighbor algorithm in which closely related sequences were merged to remove PCR and sequencing errors. Alignment of CDR3 sequences to IMGT reference sequences was used to assign V, D and J gene segments. Each retained sequence needed at least a six-nucleotide match to both a V gene segment and a J gene segment. A rearrangement was called productive if the CDR3 had no stop codons and remained in frame with V and J, and every other rearrangement was called non-productive. Following IMGT convention, CDR3 was defined as the stretch from the second conserved V-encoded cysteine up to the conserved J-encoded phenylalanine. Sequences without an unambiguous match to a single V gene segment were excluded from the earlier analysis of 500 to 700 of the donors. In an earlier analysis of a few hundred of the donors, V segments were called functional above 56.7% productive rearrangements and were called segregating when the between-donor standard deviation exceeded 5%. A statistical classification framework was built to diagnose cytomegalovirus status from the catalog of TCR beta chain sequences. In a later analysis, V and J genes were assigned by comparing TCR nucleotide sequences against IMGT/GENE-DB human TR gene sequences. In a later analysis, CDR3 sequences and most-parsimonious VDJ recombination scenarios were assigned using the TCRdist pipeline. In a later analysis, every TCR beta chain was defined by the combination of its CDR3 amino acid sequence and its V-gene family, and reads without a unique V-gene family were dropped. As a way to deal with suspected cross-contamination and a sequencing artifact, a later analysis dropped 450 to 600 nucleotide sequences that were highly shared and had low generation probability. For each public chain, a later analysis derived a clonal expansion index from normalized ranks of inferred template counts within each repertoire. In a later analysis, generation probabilities were computed using a VDJ recombination model fitted to out-of-frame rearrangements, and the results were checked against IGoR. In a later analysis, hypergeometric tests were used to score TCR-TCR, TCR-HLA and TCR-CMV co-occurrence, with a repertoire-size bias correction applied to TCR pairs. To estimate false discovery rates, a later analysis permuted the HLA or CMV assignments 20 times. In a later analysis, co-occurring TCRs were grouped using DBSCAN, and TCRdist sequence similarity was added for clustering within HLA-allele-positive subsets. Repertoires with fewer than 30,000 or more than 120,000 public chains were left out of co-occurrence clustering, as were five repertoires with anomalous nucleotide sharing. TCRdb holds this immuneACCESS table with in-frame rearrangements only. Some clones are missing; in checked studies, unresolved V genes explain under half, and the rest has no known cause. That table is the source of V, J and clone size, and D and trimming were worked out from the DNA. This sample comprises 85,000 to 120,000 clones, roughly four fifths of them detected only once. The ten largest clones take up about 1.5% of the sample.

This clonotype was sampled from a man aged 45 to 65 in good health and CMV-seronegative. Sequencing was performed on PBMCs. Recombination joined TRBV2 with TRBJ2-5, with TRBD2 tentatively as D gene (6 bases match). The DNA sequence reads TGTGCCAGCAGTGAAGTGGTCGGGGGAAAGACCCAGTACTTC. Translated, it reads CASSEVVGGKTQYF.